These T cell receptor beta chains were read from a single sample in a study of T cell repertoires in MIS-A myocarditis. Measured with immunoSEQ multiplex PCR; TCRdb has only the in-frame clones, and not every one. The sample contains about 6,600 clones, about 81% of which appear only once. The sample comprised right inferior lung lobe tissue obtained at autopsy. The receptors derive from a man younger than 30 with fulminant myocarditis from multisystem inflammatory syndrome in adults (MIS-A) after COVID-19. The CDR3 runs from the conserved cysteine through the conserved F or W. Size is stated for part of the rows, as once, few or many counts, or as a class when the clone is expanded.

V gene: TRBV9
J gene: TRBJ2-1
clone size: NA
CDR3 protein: CASSVAPSGRSNEQFF

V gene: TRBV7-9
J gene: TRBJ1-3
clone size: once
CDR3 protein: CASSSTGNTIYF

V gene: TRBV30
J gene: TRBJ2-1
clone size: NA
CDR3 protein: CAWIPLGLSPYNEQFF

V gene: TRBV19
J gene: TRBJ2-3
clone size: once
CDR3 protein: CASSIERRDTQYF

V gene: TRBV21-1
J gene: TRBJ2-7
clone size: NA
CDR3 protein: CASRPGSRVDEQYF

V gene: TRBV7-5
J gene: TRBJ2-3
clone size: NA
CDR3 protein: CARSFVRGQDTQYF

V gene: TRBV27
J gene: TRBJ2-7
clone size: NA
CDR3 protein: CASSSFQGYEQYF

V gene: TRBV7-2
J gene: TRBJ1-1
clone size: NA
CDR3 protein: CASSLSLGMNTEAFF

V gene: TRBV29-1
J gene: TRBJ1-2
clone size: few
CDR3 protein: CSAGGGQNYGYTF

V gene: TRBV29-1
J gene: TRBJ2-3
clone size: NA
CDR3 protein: CSVAQGWEADTQYF